Detailed here is one T cell receptor beta chain. This sample stems from a study of blood T cell repertoires in COVID-19. As for the study in general: PBMCs, B-cell-depleted T cells, or T cells provided the cDNA or gDNA that made up the material.

The trim removed 4 bases at V and 0 bases at J, leaving 4 bases unmatched. The length of the CDR3 is 16 residues. Per the germline V gene, CDR1 is LNHNV and CDR2 is YYDKDF (reference sequence). Per the original methods: How many nucleated cells were present was estimated from reference gene primer amplification. Clones were read by immunoSEQ multiplex PCR, and TCRdb kept only the in-frame ones, dropping some. V, J and clone size were drawn from that table, and D and trimming were deduced from the DNA. This sample has 55,000 to 80,000 clones; 81% occur once, and the top ten carry less than 10%. This clonotype was sampled from a human donor in a cohort sampled during active COVID-19. The specimen was peripheral blood. V gene TRBV15 combines with J gene TRBJ2-3, with 10 bases that match TRBD2. In DNA, the CDR3 is TGTGCCACCAGCACTAGGACTAGCGGAAGCACAGATACGCAGTATTTT. As protein: CATSTRTSGSTDTQYF.